These T cell receptor beta chains were read from a single sample in a study of identical twins. TCRdb processed the 5' RACE reads anew with MiXCR; each CDR3 protein has one entry. Of roughly 770,000 distinct CDR3 sequences in the sample, roughly 18% were seen once. A further study also used this sample, focusing on T cells expressing NK-cell markers.

Sequenced: PBMCs. These receptors were taken from a young woman in good health. Both conserved end residues are part of each CDR3. Fields, in order: CDR3 protein, CDR3 DNA, J gene, D gene, clone size, V gene. The D gene is left open where the match is weak. Clone size is shown for a subset of rows, as once, few, many or a class of expanded clone.

CDR3aa: CASSVADGSNYGYTF
CDR3nt: TGTGCCAGCAGCGTAGCGGACGGATCTAACTATGGCTACACCTTC
j_gene: TRBJ1-2
d_gene: NA
abundance: NA
v_gene: TRBV9

CDR3aa: CASSESAGGLYEQFF
CDR3nt: TGTGCCAGTAGCGAGTCAGCGGGAGGTCTCTATGAGCAGTTCTTC
j_gene: TRBJ2-1
d_gene: TRBD2
abundance: NA
v_gene: TRBV19

CDR3aa: CASSVDANTGELFF
CDR3nt: TGTGCCAGCAGCGTGGACGCGAACACCGGGGAGCTGTTTTTT
j_gene: TRBJ2-2
d_gene: NA
abundance: NA
v_gene: TRBV9

CDR3aa: CASSLLASMNNEQFF
CDR3nt: TGTGCCAGCAGCTTACTGGCTAGCATGAACAATGAGCAGTTCTTC
j_gene: TRBJ2-1
d_gene: NA
abundance: few
v_gene: TRBV7-6

CDR3aa: CASTLTWGEQYF
CDR3nt: TGTGCCAGCACCTTGACTTGGGGCGAGCAGTACTTC
j_gene: TRBJ2-7
d_gene: NA
abundance: NA
v_gene: TRBV12-3/TRBV12-4

CDR3aa: CASSVDRITYNEQFF
CDR3nt: TGTGCCAGCAGTGTGGACAGGATAACCTACAATGAGCAGTTCTTC
j_gene: TRBJ2-1
d_gene: TRBD1
abundance: NA
v_gene: TRBV6-9

CDR3aa: CASSHWVGGYNEQFF
CDR3nt: TGTGCCAGCAGCCACTGGGTCGGGGGGTACAATGAGCAGTTCTTC
j_gene: TRBJ2-1
d_gene: TRBD2
abundance: NA
v_gene: TRBV3-1

CDR3aa: CASSGVPLAGGYNEQFF
CDR3nt: TGTGCCAGCAGCGGCGTCCCTCTAGCGGGGGGGTACAATGAGCAGTTCTTC
j_gene: TRBJ2-1
d_gene: TRBD2
abundance: NA
v_gene: TRBV7-6

CDR3aa: CASSHPPSAAFF
CDR3nt: TGTGCCAGCAGCCACCCCCCCAGTGCAGCTTTCTTT
j_gene: TRBJ1-1
d_gene: NA
abundance: NA
v_gene: TRBV12-3/TRBV12-4

CDR3aa: CASGVSHEADTQYF
CDR3nt: TGTGCCAGCGGGGTCTCCCATGAAGCAGATACGCAGTATTTT
j_gene: TRBJ2-3
d_gene: NA
abundance: many
v_gene: TRBV2

CDR3aa: CASSQGLAGGLETQYF
CDR3nt: TGTGCCAGCAGCCAGGGACTAGCGGGGGGGTTGGAGACCCAGTACTTC
j_gene: TRBJ2-5
d_gene: TRBD2
abundance: NA
v_gene: TRBV3-1

CDR3aa: CASSLTQGRGEAFF
CDR3nt: TGCGCCAGCAGCTTGACCCAGGGTCGAGGTGAAGCTTTCTTT
j_gene: TRBJ1-1
d_gene: NA
abundance: NA
v_gene: TRBV5-1

CDR3aa: CASSPVRNSDEQYF
CDR3nt: TGCGCCAGCAGCCCCGTAAGAAATAGCGACGAGCAGTACTTC
j_gene: TRBJ2-7
d_gene: NA
abundance: few
v_gene: TRBV5-1

CDR3aa: CATSRQGYYGYTF
CDR3nt: TGTGCCACCAGCCGACAGGGTTACTATGGCTACACCTTC
j_gene: TRBJ1-2
d_gene: TRBD1
abundance: few
v_gene: TRBV6-1

CDR3aa: CSVEEYPGTGMNTEAFF
CDR3nt: TGCAGCGTTGAAGAGTACCCAGGGACGGGAATGAACACTGAAGCTTTCTTT
j_gene: TRBJ1-1
d_gene: NA
abundance: NA
v_gene: TRBV29-1

CDR3aa: CSVPGQGDYGYTF
CDR3nt: TGCAGTGTTCCCGGACAGGGGGACTATGGCTACACCTTC
j_gene: TRBJ1-2
d_gene: TRBD1
abundance: few
v_gene: TRBV20-1

CDR3aa: CASRRGLLGPLFNEQFF
CDR3nt: TGTGCCAGCAGACGGGGACTTTTGGGACCCCTATTCAATGAGCAGTTCTTC
j_gene: TRBJ2-1
d_gene: NA
abundance: many
v_gene: TRBV6-1

CDR3aa: CASSYSSFQPARDTQYF
CDR3nt: TGTGCCAGCAGTTACTCGAGTTTTCAGCCAGCACGAGATACGCAGTATTTT
j_gene: TRBJ2-3
d_gene: NA
abundance: NA
v_gene: TRBV6-5

CDR3aa: CSVAGTLQETQYF
CDR3nt: TGCAGCGTCGCCGGGACTCTCCAAGAGACCCAGTACTTC
j_gene: TRBJ2-5
d_gene: NA
abundance: few
v_gene: TRBV29-1

CDR3aa: CAISGGLRWKVGSTDTQYF
CDR3nt: TGTGCCATCAGTGGGGGCTTAAGGTGGAAGGTAGGGAGCACAGATACGCAGTATTTT
j_gene: TRBJ2-3
d_gene: NA
abundance: NA
v_gene: TRBV10-3

CDR3aa: CASSPDIPNTGELFF
CDR3nt: TGTGCCAGCAGCCCGGACATACCTAACACCGGGGAGCTGTTTTTT
j_gene: TRBJ2-2
d_gene: NA
abundance: few
v_gene: TRBV12-3/TRBV12-4

CDR3aa: CSASPGGPKETQYF
CDR3nt: TGCAGTGCTAGTCCCGGGGGCCCAAAAGAGACCCAGTACTTC
j_gene: TRBJ2-5
d_gene: NA
abundance: few
v_gene: TRBV20-1

CDR3aa: CACSLWKRGGPAQETQYF
CDR3nt: TGTGCCTGCAGTTTGTGGAAGCGGGGGGGCCCCGCACAAGAGACCCAGTACTTC
j_gene: TRBJ2-5
d_gene: TRBD2
abundance: NA
v_gene: TRBV2